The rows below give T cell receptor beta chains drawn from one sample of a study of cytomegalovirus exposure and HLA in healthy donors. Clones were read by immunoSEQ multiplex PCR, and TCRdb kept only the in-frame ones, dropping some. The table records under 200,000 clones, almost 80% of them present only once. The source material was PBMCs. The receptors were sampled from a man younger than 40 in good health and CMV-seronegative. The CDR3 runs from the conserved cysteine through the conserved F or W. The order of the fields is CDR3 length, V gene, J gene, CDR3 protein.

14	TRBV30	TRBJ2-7	CAWSGLRDRGGKYF
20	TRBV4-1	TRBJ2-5	CASSQLPSSGGAGPIETQYF
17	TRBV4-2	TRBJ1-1	CASSQARAVEVVTEAFF
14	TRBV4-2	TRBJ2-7	CASSLNTGIYEQYF
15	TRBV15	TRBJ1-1	CATSRDPGVGTEAFF
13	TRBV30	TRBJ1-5	CAWAGNSNQPQHF
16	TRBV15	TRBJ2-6	CATSREGGTGANVLTF
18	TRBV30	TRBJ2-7	CAWSVSRTSGDYSYEQYF
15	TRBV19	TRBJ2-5	CASSPIGRAQETQYF
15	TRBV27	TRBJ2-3	CASSLTGVGTDTQYF
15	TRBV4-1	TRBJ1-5	CASSQDRGNNQPQHF
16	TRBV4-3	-	CASSQDLGLLPGEQYF
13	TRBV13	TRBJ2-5	CASSPVDQETQYF
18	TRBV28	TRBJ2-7	CASSLFRGTISLSYEQYF
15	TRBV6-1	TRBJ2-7	CASSVGQGLPYEQYF
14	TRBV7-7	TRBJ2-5	CASSLRDSQETQYF
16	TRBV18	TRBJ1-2	CASSPTMDRGNYGYTF
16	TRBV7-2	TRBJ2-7	CASSLAGTGGAYEQYF
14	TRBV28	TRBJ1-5	CASSFSGSGTAQHF
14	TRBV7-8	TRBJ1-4	CASRQTGLGEKLFF
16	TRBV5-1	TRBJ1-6	CASSLAVDRGNSPLHF
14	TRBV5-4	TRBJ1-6	CASSLDSNNSPLHF
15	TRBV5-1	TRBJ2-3	CASSTGDSRTDTQYF
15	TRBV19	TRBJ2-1	CASSIRVASYNEQFF
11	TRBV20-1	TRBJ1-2	CSARGVLGYTF
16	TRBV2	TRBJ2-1	CASSLLLASVDNEQFF
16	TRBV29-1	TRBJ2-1	CSVEPPIVSSYNEQFF
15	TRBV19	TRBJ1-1	CASSIDPVSRTEAFF
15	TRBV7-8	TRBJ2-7	CAGGGAGANTYEQYF
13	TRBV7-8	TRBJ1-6	CASSSGVYSPLHF
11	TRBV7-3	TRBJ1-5	CANPNNQPQHF
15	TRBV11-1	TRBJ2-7	CASSFGAGGPYEQYF
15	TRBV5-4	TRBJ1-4	CASSRDGKRDEKLFF
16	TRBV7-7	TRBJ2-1	CASSLGGLAHTNEQFF
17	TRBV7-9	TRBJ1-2	CASSSGGSRVTNYGYTF
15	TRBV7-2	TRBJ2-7	CASSLGGTGQHEQYF
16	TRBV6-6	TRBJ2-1	CASSYSTSGSYNEQFF
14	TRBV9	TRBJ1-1	CASSTSTGNTEAFF
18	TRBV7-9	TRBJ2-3	CASRRGLAGGLWTDTQYF
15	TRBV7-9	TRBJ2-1	CASSLGSSGSNEQFF
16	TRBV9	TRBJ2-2	CASSVVSGGSTGELFF
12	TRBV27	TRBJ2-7	CASSLSGYEQYF